This T cell receptor (beta chain) was captured by sequencing in a study of CD8 T cells in Susac syndrome. In the multiple sclerosis control group, patients were treatment-naive and had stable or active relapsing-remitting disease. An amount of RNA that ranged from roughly 0.45 to 1 ug was reverse transcribed with random hexamers. Amplification of TCR beta CDR3 across 54 Vbeta and 13 Jbeta was performed with immunoSEQ multiplex PCR. MiXCR, applied by TCRdb to the immunoSEQ multiplex PCR reads, yields one record per CDR3 protein. The sample consists of 250,000 to 300,000 distinct CDR3 sequences, approximately 89% of them appearing once. Of note for this clonotype: At one end, the junction sequence differs from germline, possibly due to a read error.

Germline V gives CDR1 SQVTM, CDR2 ANQGSEA. The CDR3 totals 10 residues. The TCR comes from a human donor with multiple sclerosis. The gene calls are TRBV29-1 and TRBJ2-7; D remains ambiguous. The sequenced sample consisted of CD8+ T cells from PBMCs. CDR3 region: CSASGRERYF. In DNA, the CDR3 is TGCAGCGCCTCGGGCCGCGAGCGGTACTTC.